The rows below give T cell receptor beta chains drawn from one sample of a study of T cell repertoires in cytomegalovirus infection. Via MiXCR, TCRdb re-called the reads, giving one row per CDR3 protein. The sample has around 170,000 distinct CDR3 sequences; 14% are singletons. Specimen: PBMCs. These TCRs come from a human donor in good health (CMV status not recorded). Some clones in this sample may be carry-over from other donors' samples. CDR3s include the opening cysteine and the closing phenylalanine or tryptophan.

CASSRQLDSNQPQHF	TRBV6-1
CATSSPDRDEQYF	TRBV15
CASSPWVGGDSPLHF	TRBV5-1
CASSTLPRSEAFF	TRBV28
CASSRSGQETQYF	TRBV7-9
CASSPIHSTDTQYF	TRBV18
CASSSGFYNEQFF	TRBV6-2/TRBV6-3
CASSTGGLGSGNTIYF	TRBV11-2
CASSQTGPGSQPQHF	TRBV5-6
CASTFSGTYNSPLHF	TRBV7-2
CASSSALNSNQPQHF	TRBV7-2
CASSSEGGHTEAFF	TRBV5-1
CASSPRNYGYTF	TRBV7-2
CASSIATGDQPQHF	TRBV19
CASSLWTSGRASPYEQYF	TRBV28
CASSLDQLKGYEQYF	TRBV7-9
CASRSGRARLAKNIQYF	TRBV28
CASSLAWTITYEQYF	TRBV7-2
CASSLADTLLGNEQFF	TRBV28
CASSHLAGGPGSYEQYF	TRBV11-2
CASSFPGLGNHQPQHF	TRBV28
CASSSPGGTGGTLNEQFF	TRBV7-9
CASSQIGGTSRNNEQFF	TRBV7-8
CASSLSGPGKSPLHF	TRBV7-2
CASSHLRGPPGELFF	TRBV12-3/TRBV12-4
CSARGGGSSYEQYF	TRBV20-1
CACDVATNEKLFF	TRBV30
CASSYSTSGEGETQYF	TRBV6-6
CASSLDRVGTDTQYF	TRBV7-2
CASSPPASITEAFF	TRBV28
CASSRPGQNNEQFF	TRBV7-3
CASGTGVHEQYF	TRBV28
CASSPRGLAGPSTDTQYF	TRBV7-3
CASSPGGTVVRDTQYF	TRBV28
CASSPRLAGPKISTDTQYF	TRBV7-6
CASSHLSYEQYF	TRBV4-1
CASSPGNEKLFF	TRBV5-6
CSARVRGGNEQYF	TRBV20-1
CACRDRDEKLFF	TRBV10-3
CSAGSTEAFF	TRBV29-1
CASSWGRVKRPQHF	TRBV5-6
CASSQDWVEGATTDTQYF	TRBV4-1
CASSFSGEQETQYF	TRBV28
CASSATGGGGETQYF	TRBV7-2
CSASLEGYGNQPQHF	TRBV20-1
CASSTGLAPYEQYF	TRBV7-2
CASSLIAGQGIIFGYTF	TRBV7-8
CASGATNTEAFF	TRBV5-5
CASRKRSGTGANTEAFF	TRBV7-2
CASRDSPSSTEAFF	TRBV28